This record concerns one T cell receptor (beta chain) sequence. Its specificity is unknown. This specimen belongs to a study of OX40 agonist ivuxolimab in advanced cancers. Study at large: Patients in the trial were receiving intravenous ivuxolimab every 2 weeks, at doses of 0.01 to 10 mg/kg. Patients with prior anti-PD-1, anti-PD-L1 or anti-CTLA-4 therapy were eligible; less than 50% had some.

Repertoires were generated with immunoSEQ multiplex PCR, while TCRdb's copy carries only in-frame clones and drops some. The sample yields roughly 83,000 clones, roughly 80% seen once. The study, taken as a whole, reports: The authors did not determine the antigen specificity of the expanded peripheral T cells. Also showing low normalized T-cell clonal expansion were some of the nonresponders.

Sequences were derived from CD4+ or CD8+ T cells sorted from blood, sampled in a trial of the OX40 agonist ivuxolimab. This receptor was obtained from an adult with an advanced solid tumor such as melanoma, head and neck, liver or kidney cancer.

The CDR3 nucleotides are TGTGCCAGCAGTACGCCCGGGCCAAGCAGTGAAGCTTTCTTT. Protein: CASSTPGPSSEAFF. The chain has TRBV6-1 and TRBJ1-1; D gene unclear. The V end was cut by 5 bases, the J end by 7 bases, with 17 bases between. This CDR3 region has 14 residues. The germline gives CDR1 MNHNS, CDR2 SASEGT.